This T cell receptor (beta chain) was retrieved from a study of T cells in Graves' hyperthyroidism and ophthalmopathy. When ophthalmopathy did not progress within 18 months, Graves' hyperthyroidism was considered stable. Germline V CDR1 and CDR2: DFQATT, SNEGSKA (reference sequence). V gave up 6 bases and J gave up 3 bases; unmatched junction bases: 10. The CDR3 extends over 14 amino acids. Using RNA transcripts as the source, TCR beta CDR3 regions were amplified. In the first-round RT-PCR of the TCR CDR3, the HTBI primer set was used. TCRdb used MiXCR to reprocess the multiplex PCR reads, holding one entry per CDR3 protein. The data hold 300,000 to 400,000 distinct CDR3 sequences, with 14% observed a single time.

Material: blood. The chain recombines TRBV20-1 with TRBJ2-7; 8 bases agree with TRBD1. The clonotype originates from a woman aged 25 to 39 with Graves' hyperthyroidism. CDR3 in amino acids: CSAQTRDRFYEQYF. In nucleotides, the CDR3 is TGCAGTGCCCAAACCCGGGACAGGTTCTACGAGCAGTACTTC.